These T cell receptor beta chains were read from a single sample in a study of OX40 agonist ivuxolimab in advanced cancers. Here immunoSEQ multiplex PCR was the method, and the copy in TCRdb shows in-frame clones only, minus some. The sample lists roughly 110,000 clones, 85% to 95% occurring once. The source was CD4+ or CD8+ T cells sorted from blood, collected in a trial of the OX40 agonist ivuxolimab. These receptor sequences come from an adult with an advanced solid tumor such as melanoma, head and neck, liver or kidney cancer. CDR3s include the opening cysteine and the closing phenylalanine or tryptophan. D genes are given only for firm matches. Size tells how often a clone was seen (once, few, many) or the class of an expanded clone, and some rows leave it out.

V	size	D	length	J	DNA	CDR3
TRBV5-7	once	TRBD1	14	TRBJ2-7	TGTGCCAGCAGGGCTCGGGACAGGGGCTACGAGCAGTACTTC	CASRARDRGYEQYF
TRBV29-1	NA	TRBD2	15	TRBJ2-1	TGCAGCGTTTCTCTGGCGGGAGATGGGTACAATGAGCAGTTCTTC	CSVSLAGDGYNEQFF
TRBV19	NA	TRBD2	17	TRBJ2-2	TGTGCCAGTAGTATAAGAAGCGGGAGGATCGGTCCCGGGGAGCTGTTTTTT	CASSIRSGRIGPGELFF
TRBV27	NA	TRBD2	15	TRBJ2-7	TGTGCCAGCACCCCAACTAGCGGGAGTAAGTCCGAGCAGTACTTC	CASTPTSGSKSEQYF
TRBV12-5	NA	TRBD2	17	TRBJ2-3	TGTGCTAGTGGTTTGTGGACTAGCGGGCCTAATCCAGATACGCAGTATTTT	CASGLWTSGPNPDTQYF
TRBV9	NA	TRBD1	18	TRBJ2-7	TGTGCCAGCAGCCCGAGAGGGTTGGGGACAGGGAGCTCCTACGAGCAGTACTTC	CASSPRGLGTGSSYEQYF
TRBV19	NA	TRBD1	15	TRBJ1-1	TGTGCCAGTACCCGGACAGGGGGCGTCCACACTGAAGCTTTCTTT	CASTRTGGVHTEAFF
TRBV19	NA	TRBD1	13	TRBJ1-5	TGTGCCAGTAGTACGACAGGGGGTCAGCCCCAGCATTTT	CASSTTGGQPQHF
TRBV5-5	NA	NA	14	TRBJ2-5	TGTGCCAGCAGCCCGGGACACCTACAAGAGACCCAGTACTTC	CASSPGHLQETQYF
TRBV6-1	NA	TRBD1	13	TRBJ2-2	TGTGCCAGCAGTGGACAGGGTTCCGGGGAGCTGTTTTTT	CASSGQGSGELFF
TRBV10-3	NA	NA	15	TRBJ1-2	TGTGCCATCAGTGGCCAGGTGAGACCTATCTATGGCTACACCTTC	CAISGQVRPIYGYTF
TRBV7-8	NA	TRBD2	16	TRBJ2-7	TGTGCCAGCAGCTTAGCGAGTAGCGGGAGACCCTACGAGCAGTACTTC	CASSLASSGRPYEQYF
TRBV14	NA	TRBD1	18	TRBJ2-5	TGTGCCAGCAGCCAAGGGGAGTTTGCGGGACAGGGTGAAGAGACCCAGTACTTC	CASSQGEFAGQGEETQYF
TRBV30	NA	NA	14	TRBJ2-1	TGTGCCTGGGGCCGGGGGACCGAATACAATGAGCAGTTCTTC	CAWGRGTEYNEQFF
TRBV12-5	NA	TRBD1	13	TRBJ2-3	TGTGCTAGTGGTACAGGGGGCCTGGATACGCAGTATTTT	CASGTGGLDTQYF
TRBV2	once	TRBD1	13	TRBJ1-3	TGTGCCAGCTTCCGGGACAGGGGAAACACCATATATTTT	CASFRDRGNTIYF
TRBV7-7	NA	NA	13	TRBJ2-2	TGTGCTAGCAGCCGGGGACCTGTCGGGGAGCTGTTTTTT	CASSRGPVGELFF
TRBV2	NA	NA	13	TRBJ1-1	TGTGCCAGCAGGGACGACAGGAACACTGAAGCTTTCTTT	CASRDDRNTEAFF
TRBV30	NA	TRBD2	16	TRBJ2-3	TGTGCCTGGAGTGTAGCGGGAGGGCCTAGCACAGATACGCAGTATTTT	CAWSVAGGPSTDTQYF
TRBV2	NA	NA	14	TRBJ1-1	TGTGCCAGCAGTGCGGGGGGGCATTTCACTGAAGCTTTCTTT	CASSAGGHFTEAFF
TRBV9	NA	TRBD1	16	TRBJ2-7	TGTGCCAGCAGCGCCGGACAGGGCCAAAGCTCCTACGAGCAGTACTTC	CASSAGQGQSSYEQYF
TRBV19	once	NA	15	TRBJ2-7	TGTGCCAGCCGTGTCGGGGGGACAAGCTCCTACGAGCAGTACTTC	CASRVGGTSSYEQYF
TRBV12-2	NA	NA	15	TRBJ2-5	TGTGCAAGTCGCTTATCGCCTAGCGGGAGAGAGACCCAGTACTTC	CASRLSPSGRETQYF
TRBV9	once	NA	14	TRBJ2-3	TGTGCCAGCAGCGTAGTGGGGGGTCAAGATACGCAGTATTTT	CASSVVGGQDTQYF
TRBV7-9	NA	NA	15	TRBJ2-7	TGTGCCAGCAGCTTAGCCCGGCAGGGGCACTACGAGCAGTACTTC	CASSLARQGHYEQYF
TRBV19	NA	NA	14	TRBJ1-5	TGTGCCAGTACGTTCGACACACGCAATCAGCCCCAGCATTTT	CASTFDTRNQPQHF
TRBV7-2	NA	NA	13	TRBJ2-3	TGTGCCAGCAGCTTAACCATCACAGATACGCAGTATTTT	CASSLTITDTQYF
TRBV7-2	NA	TRBD2	21	TRBJ2-3	TGTGCCAGCAGCTTAGCTCCCCTCTATCTGTCTGCGGGGGGAAGCACAGATACGCAGTATTTT	CASSLAPLYLSAGGSTDTQYF
TRBV5-1	NA	TRBD2	17	TRBJ2-2	TGCGCCAGCAGCAAAGTAGCGGGAGTTGGGGACACCGGGGAGCTGTTTTTT	CASSKVAGVGDTGELFF
TRBV2	NA	NA	15	TRBJ1-4	TGTGCCAGCAGTCCCTCGTCAAGCCGTAATGAAAAACTGTTTTTT	CASSPSSSRNEKLFF
TRBV4-2	NA	TRBD1	12	TRBJ2-1	TGTGCCAGCAGCCTGGACAGGAATGAGCAGTTCTTC	CASSLDRNEQFF
TRBV7-9	NA	TRBD2	15	TRBJ2-1	TGTGCCAGCAGCACTACTAGCGGGGGATACAATGAGCAGTTCTTC	CASSTTSGGYNEQFF
TRBV6-1	NA	TRBD2	13	TRBJ2-1	TGTGCCAGCACGGCGGGAGAGCTGTTTCGGCAGTTCTTC	CASTAGELFRQFF
TRBV5-1	NA	TRBD2	18	TRBJ2-5	TGCGCCAGCAGCTTGGCGGGACTAGCGGGAGGCGGACAAGAGACCCAGTACTTC	CASSLAGLAGGGQETQYF
TRBV2	NA	TRBD2	18	TRBJ2-3	TGTGCCAGCAGTGAAGCGGAACCAGGACTAGTGGTCACAGATACGCAGTATTTT	CASSEAEPGLVVTDTQYF